This T cell receptor (beta chain) was found in a study of molecular identifiers for immune sequencing clone quantification listed by TCRdb under 2018. Background for the entire study: For a replicate experiment, RNA from around 20,000 or 99,000 naive CD8 T cells was divided into five aliquots, of which four were sequenced. This methods study benchmarked molecular-identifier clustering-based TCR repertoire sequencing (MIDCIRS) and TCR RNA copy counting, using CD8 T cells to do so.

Libraries of naive CD8 T cells were built from around 20,000 to 990,000 sorted cells, with 10%, 30% or 50% of the purified RNA used. Naive CD8 T cells, defined as CD8+CD4-CCR7+CD45RA+, were FACS-sorted into RLT Plus buffer on a BD FACSAria II. To test detection sensitivity, Jurkat RNA equal to around 11 TCR copies was added to samples of roughly 18,000-1,100,000 naive CD8 T cells. CD8 T cells were enriched using RosetteSep CD8+ T Cell Enrichment Cocktail and Ficoll-Paque, and the enriched cells then underwent ACK red cell lysis. The library relied on PCR. These reads were obtained on a NextSeq 500. Bulk TCR libraries were prepared as previously described, using TCR primers listed in Table S5. The Qiagen AllPrep DNA/RNA kit was used to purify total RNA. Reads from multiple sequencing runs of the same library were pooled before analysis. On the study's bioinformatics: Reads were retained only if the reads had an exact TCR constant sequence, and the retained reads were trimmed to 150 nt and grouped according to their 12-nt molecular barcodes. Reads in each barcode group were sub-clustered using a 15% Levenshtein threshold, and a quality-weighted consensus sequence was built for each RNA molecule. Non-functional sequences were discarded, and so were lower-count sequences lying one edit away from another sequence. Based on a fit of two negative binomial distributions, barcode sub-clusters having less than 20% of the maximum read count were discarded. The public sequencing data were trimmed at Q25 with fastp and processed into clonotypes with MiXCR by TCRdb, which kept only in-frame beta chains. Each record represents a unique CDR3 protein, reported with the most common genes and DNA among its rows. TCRdb, rather than the study authors, made the V and J calls. The sample yields over 550,000 distinct CDR3 sequences; around 25% were counted once. Of the sample, 0.78% falls within the top ten clones.

CDR1 and CDR2 were assigned from the germline V gene as SGHVS and FNYEAQ. There are 12 amino acids in the CDR3, from cysteine to phenylalanine inclusive. The DNA shown is the 36-base CDR3, in frame from base 1. At the junction V is shortened by 6 bases and J by 9 bases, with 14 bases in between. Findings and caveats that apply to the study as a whole: In CMV-specific effector cells, clones with more than 20 RNA copies contained over 98% of molecules, whereas in naive cells such clones contained under 1% of molecules. When barcode sub-clustering was left out, chimeric consensus sequences inflated TCR diversity, with chimeras reaching as high as 47%. Highly expanded clone sizes could be underestimated if identical TCR molecules share a barcode. Modeling indicated around 2.7 TCR RNA copies recovered per cell, compared with roughly 9.7 by digital PCR, which implies a capture efficiency of approximately 30%. Even against a background of around 950,000 naive CD8 T cells, spiked-in Jurkat TCR RNA amounting to a single cell's worth was reported to be detectable. Spiked-in Jurkat TCR RNA (10 copies' worth), which is not part of the donor repertoire, was contained in the naive libraries.

The table lists this clonotype with many counts. It has no known antigen specificity. No quality values exist for individual bases; no much larger clone is one base distant. The receptor's source is a human donor in good health. Some libraries in this study had Jurkat cell RNA spiked in. Material: naive CD8+ T cells from blood, with Jurkat cell RNA spiked in. Per the publication, the cell subset or site label means: FACS-sorted CD8+CD4-CCR7+CD45RA+ naive T cells. Recombination connected TRBV7-6 to TRBJ1-1; the D gene is unclear. The CDR3 is CASRMRGPQAFF. Here is the DNA: TGTGCCAGCAGGATGAGAGGTCCTCAAGCTTTCTTT. Here the CDR3 is joined to the reference TRBV7-6 and TRBJ1-1 genes, and the full variable domain is: GAGVSQSPRYKVTKRGQDVALRCDPISGHVSLYWYRQALGQGPEFLTYFNYEAQQDKSGLPNDRFSAERPEGSISTLTIQRTEQRDSAMYRCASRMRGPQAFFGQGTRLTVV.